These T cell receptor beta chains were read from a single sample in a study of T cells in localized non-small cell lung cancer. Generated by immunoSEQ multiplex PCR, the TCRdb table keeps only in-frame clones and is missing some. The sample lists approximately 63,000 clones, around nine tenths occurring once. The sample here was peripheral blood, taken before any cancer treatment. Every receptor here comes from a man aged 35-69 years with stage I squamous cell lung carcinoma. CDR3s include the opening cysteine and the closing phenylalanine or tryptophan. D genes are given only for firm matches. Clone size appears in some rows only: once, few, many, or a class for an expanded clone.

v_gene: TRBV19
j_gene: TRBJ2-5
d_gene: .
abundance: .
CDR3nt: TGTGCCAGTAGTATGGGCGGGCAAGAGACCCAGTACTTC
CDR3aa: CASSMGGQETQYF

v_gene: TRBV18
j_gene: TRBJ2-3
d_gene: .
abundance: .
CDR3nt: TGTGCCAGCGGTGACGATACGCAGTATTTT
CDR3aa: CASGDDTQYF

v_gene: TRBV20-1
j_gene: TRBJ2-1
d_gene: .
abundance: .
CDR3nt: TGCAGTGCTAGTGAGCAGTTCTTC
CDR3aa: CSASEQFF

v_gene: TRBV21-1
j_gene: TRBJ2-7
d_gene: .
abundance: once
CDR3nt: TGTGCCAGCAGCAAAGAGACCCTTTGGGCCAGGGAAGACTGCTACGAGCAGTACTTC
CDR3aa: CASSKETLWAREDCYEQYF

v_gene: TRBV7-9
j_gene: TRBJ2-7
d_gene: TRBD2
abundance: .
CDR3nt: TGTGCCAGCAGTTCCGGGACTAGCTACGAGCAGTACTTC
CDR3aa: CASSSGTSYEQYF

v_gene: TRBV11-2
j_gene: TRBJ2-1
d_gene: .
abundance: once
CDR3nt: TGTGCCAGCAGCACCGACCAGGACTTCCGATCCTACAATGAGCAGTTCTTC
CDR3aa: CASSTDQDFRSYNEQFF

v_gene: TRBV6-6
j_gene: TRBJ1-5
d_gene: .
abundance: .
CDR3nt: TGTGCCAGCAGTTACTCGAAACCAGAGCCCCAGCATTTT
CDR3aa: CASSYSKPEPQHF

v_gene: TRBV14
j_gene: TRBJ2-3
d_gene: TRBD2
abundance: .
CDR3nt: TGTGCCAGCAGCCAAGCGGGGGACTACTACACAGATACGCAGTATTTT
CDR3aa: CASSQAGDYYTDTQYF

v_gene: TRBV7-9
j_gene: TRBJ1-1
d_gene: .
abundance: few
CDR3nt: TGTGCCACCGCAGGGGAGGCACACATGAACACTGAAGCTTTCTTT
CDR3aa: CATAGEAHMNTEAFF

v_gene: TRBV19
j_gene: TRBJ2-3
d_gene: TRBD2
abundance: .
CDR3nt: TGTGCCAGTAGTCCTCAAGGGGGACTAGCGGGAGGGCTGTCCACAGATACGCAGTATTTT
CDR3aa: CASSPQGGLAGGLSTDTQYF

v_gene: TRBV6-5
j_gene: TRBJ2-7
d_gene: TRBD2
abundance: .
CDR3nt: TGTGCCAGCTCCGAGGGGGCGGGAGGGCCTTACGAGCAGTACTTC
CDR3aa: CASSEGAGGPYEQYF

v_gene: TRBV5-1
j_gene: TRBJ2-7
d_gene: TRBD1
abundance: .
CDR3nt: TGCGCCAGCAGCGAGGAACCCGGGACAGGGACCCGGTACTTC
CDR3aa: CASSEEPGTGTRYF

v_gene: TRBV30
j_gene: TRBJ2-3
d_gene: .
abundance: .
CDR3nt: TGTGCCTGGAGTGGGCGGGTTAGCACAGATACGCAGTATTTT
CDR3aa: CAWSGRVSTDTQYF

v_gene: TRBV6-5
j_gene: TRBJ2-1
d_gene: .
abundance: .
CDR3nt: TGTGCCAGCAGTTACTCGACTAACAGCTACAATGAGCAGTTCTTC
CDR3aa: CASSYSTNSYNEQFF

v_gene: TRBV7-3
j_gene: TRBJ1-5
d_gene: .
abundance: .
CDR3nt: TGTGCCAGCAGCGAGGTGGCTGGGCAGCCCCAGCATTTT
CDR3aa: CASSEVAGQPQHF

v_gene: TRBV28
j_gene: TRBJ1-2
d_gene: .
abundance: .
CDR3nt: TGTGCCACCGTTGGGGGGACGTACTATGGCTACACCTTC
CDR3aa: CATVGGTYYGYTF

v_gene: TRBV18
j_gene: TRBJ2-1
d_gene: .
abundance: .
CDR3nt: TGTGCCAGCTCAGAGGGTTACCTTTACAATGAGCAGTTCTTC
CDR3aa: CASSEGYLYNEQFF

v_gene: TRBV6-5
j_gene: TRBJ1-2
d_gene: TRBD1
abundance: .
CDR3nt: TGTGCCAGCAGGAGACAGGGGCGCGACTATGGCTACACCTTC
CDR3aa: CASRRQGRDYGYTF

v_gene: TRBV28
j_gene: TRBJ2-7
d_gene: TRBD2
abundance: few
CDR3nt: TGTGCCAGCAGTTCCTTACGGACTAGCGGAACGAAGCAGTACTTC
CDR3aa: CASSSLRTSGTKQYF

v_gene: TRBV18
j_gene: TRBJ2-2
d_gene: .
abundance: once
CDR3nt: TGTGCCAGCTCACCAAGGAACACCGGGGAGCTGTTTTTT
CDR3aa: CASSPRNTGELFF

v_gene: TRBV6-6
j_gene: TRBJ2-5
d_gene: TRBD2
abundance: .
CDR3nt: TGTGCCAGCAGTCTCCTGACTAGCGGGAGAATAGAGACCCAGTACTTC
CDR3aa: CASSLLTSGRIETQYF

v_gene: TRBV7-3
j_gene: TRBJ1-1
d_gene: .
abundance: few
CDR3nt: TGTGCCAGCAGCTTAACGCCGACCATCAATGAAGCTTTCTTT
CDR3aa: CASSLTPTINEAFF

v_gene: TRBV11-2
j_gene: TRBJ2-5
d_gene: TRBD2
abundance: .
CDR3nt: TGTGCCAGCAGCTTAGATGGAGTGGGCGGGAGAGGAGAGACCCAGTACTTC
CDR3aa: CASSLDGVGGRGETQYF

v_gene: TRBV9
j_gene: TRBJ1-3
d_gene: .
abundance: .
CDR3nt: TGTGCCAGCAGCGTGGGGCTGGCGCGGGCTGGAAACACCATATATTTT
CDR3aa: CASSVGLARAGNTIYF

v_gene: TRBV5-5
j_gene: TRBJ2-3
d_gene: .
abundance: .
CDR3nt: TGTGCCAGCAGCTCTAGCGGTAGGGGGGCAGATACGCAGTATTTT
CDR3aa: CASSSSGRGADTQYF

v_gene: TRBV5-4
j_gene: TRBJ2-7
d_gene: .
abundance: .
CDR3nt: TGTGCCAGCAGCTTGAGGGTCTCGACCTACGAGCAGTACTTC
CDR3aa: CASSLRVSTYEQYF

v_gene: TRBV29-1
j_gene: TRBJ2-7
d_gene: TRBD2
abundance: .
CDR3nt: TGCAGCGTTAAGAGGGCGGGAGAGTCATACGAGCAGTACTTC
CDR3aa: CSVKRAGESYEQYF

v_gene: TRBV6-6
j_gene: TRBJ1-3
d_gene: .
abundance: .
CDR3nt: TGTGCCAGCAGTTACATCCCCGAGGGTTCTGGAAACACCATATATTTT
CDR3aa: CASSYIPEGSGNTIYF

v_gene: TRBV19
j_gene: TRBJ1-4
d_gene: .
abundance: .
CDR3nt: TGTGCCAGTAGTATAGACAGAACCCAGAATGAAAAACTGTTTTTT
CDR3aa: CASSIDRTQNEKLFF

v_gene: TRBV11-2
j_gene: TRBJ2-7
d_gene: .
abundance: .
CDR3nt: TGTGCCAGCAGCCTAGCTCGACTTGGCTACGAGCAGTACTTC
CDR3aa: CASSLARLGYEQYF

v_gene: TRBV6-4
j_gene: TRBJ2-3
d_gene: .
abundance: .
CDR3nt: TGTGCCAGCAGTGACTCGTCTAATTATCCGCAGTATTTT
CDR3aa: CASSDSSNYPQYF

v_gene: TRBV7-2
j_gene: TRBJ1-2
d_gene: .
abundance: .
CDR3nt: TGTGCCAGCAGCGCGGGAAGGGGGTATGGCTACACCTTC
CDR3aa: CASSAGRGYGYTF

v_gene: TRBV7-2
j_gene: TRBJ2-1
d_gene: TRBD2
abundance: .
CDR3nt: TGTGCCAGCAGCTCAGAGCTAGCGGGGGCCAGCTCCTACAATGAGCAGTTCTTC
CDR3aa: CASSSELAGASSYNEQFF